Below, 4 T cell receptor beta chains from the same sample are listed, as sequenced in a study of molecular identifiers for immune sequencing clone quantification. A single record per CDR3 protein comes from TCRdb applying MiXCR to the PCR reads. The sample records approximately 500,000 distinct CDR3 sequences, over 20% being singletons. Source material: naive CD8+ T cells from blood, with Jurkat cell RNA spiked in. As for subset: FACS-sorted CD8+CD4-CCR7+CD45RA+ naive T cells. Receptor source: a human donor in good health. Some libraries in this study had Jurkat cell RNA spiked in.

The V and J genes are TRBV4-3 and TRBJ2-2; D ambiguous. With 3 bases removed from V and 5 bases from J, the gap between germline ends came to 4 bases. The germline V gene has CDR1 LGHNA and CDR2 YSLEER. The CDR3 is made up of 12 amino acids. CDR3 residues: CASSQQTGELFF. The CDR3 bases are TGCGCCAGCAGCCAGCAAACCGGGGAGCTGTTTTTT.

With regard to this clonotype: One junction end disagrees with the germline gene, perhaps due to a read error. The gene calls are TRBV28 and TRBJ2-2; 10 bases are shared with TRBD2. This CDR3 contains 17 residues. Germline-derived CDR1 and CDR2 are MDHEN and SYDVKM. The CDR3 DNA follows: TGTGCCAGCAGTTTCTTTTCAGGGCTAGCGGGAGCCGGGGGGCTGTTTTTT. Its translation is CASSFFSGLAGAGGLFF.

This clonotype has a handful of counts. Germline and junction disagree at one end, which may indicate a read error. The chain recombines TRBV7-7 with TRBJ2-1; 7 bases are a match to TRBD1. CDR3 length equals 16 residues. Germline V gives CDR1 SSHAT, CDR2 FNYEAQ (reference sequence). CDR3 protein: CASSSKDRVPYNEQFF. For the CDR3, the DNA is TGTGCTAGCAGCTCAAAAGACAGGGTACCATACAATGAGCAGTTCTTC.

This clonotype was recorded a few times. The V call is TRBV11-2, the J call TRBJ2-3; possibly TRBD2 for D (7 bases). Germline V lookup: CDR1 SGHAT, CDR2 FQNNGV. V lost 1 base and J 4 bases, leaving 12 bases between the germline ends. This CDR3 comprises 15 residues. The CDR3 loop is CASSLVGGHPDTQYF. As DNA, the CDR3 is TGTGCCAGCAGCTTAGTGGGGGGGCATCCAGATACGCAGTATTTT.